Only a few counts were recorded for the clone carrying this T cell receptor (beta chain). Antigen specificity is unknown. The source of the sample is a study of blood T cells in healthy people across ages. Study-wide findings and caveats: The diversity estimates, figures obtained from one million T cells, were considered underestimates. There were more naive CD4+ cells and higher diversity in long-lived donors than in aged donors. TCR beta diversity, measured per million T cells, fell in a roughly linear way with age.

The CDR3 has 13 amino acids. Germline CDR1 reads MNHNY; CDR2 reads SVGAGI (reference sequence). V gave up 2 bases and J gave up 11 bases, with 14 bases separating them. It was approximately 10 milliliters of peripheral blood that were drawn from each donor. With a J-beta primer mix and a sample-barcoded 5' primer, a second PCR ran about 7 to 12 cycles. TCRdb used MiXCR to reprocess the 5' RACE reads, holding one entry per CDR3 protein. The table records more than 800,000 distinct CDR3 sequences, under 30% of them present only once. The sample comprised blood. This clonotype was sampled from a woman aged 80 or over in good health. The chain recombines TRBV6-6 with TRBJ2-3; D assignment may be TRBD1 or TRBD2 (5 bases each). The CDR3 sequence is CASSYGSLGEQYF. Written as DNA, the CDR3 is TGTGCCAGCAGTTACGGATCCCTGGGGGAGCAGTATTTT.